This TCR beta chain was captured in a study of blood T cell repertoires in COVID-19. This clone appeared a few times. As originally analysed: The assay estimated nucleated cells by amplifying reference gene primers. TCRdb's table, derived via immunoSEQ multiplex PCR, lists solely in-frame clones and lacks some. V, J and clone size are those of that table, while D and trimming were read from the DNA. The sample contains 40,000 to 60,000 clones, around 83% of which appear only once. The CDR3 covers 14 residues. The V gene's germline CDR1 is MNHEY and CDR2 SVGEGT. The germline V and J ends were trimmed by 5 bases and 0 bases, with 9 bases remaining between them.

V is TRBV6-2 or TRBV6-3 and J is TRBJ2-3; TRBD2 might be the D (6 bases). Sequencing used peripheral blood. The receptor comes from a man older than 75 with active COVID-19. CDR3 DNA sequence: TGTGCCAGCAGTCCCCGGGAGAGCACAGATACGCAGTATTTT. It translates to CASSPRESTDTQYF.